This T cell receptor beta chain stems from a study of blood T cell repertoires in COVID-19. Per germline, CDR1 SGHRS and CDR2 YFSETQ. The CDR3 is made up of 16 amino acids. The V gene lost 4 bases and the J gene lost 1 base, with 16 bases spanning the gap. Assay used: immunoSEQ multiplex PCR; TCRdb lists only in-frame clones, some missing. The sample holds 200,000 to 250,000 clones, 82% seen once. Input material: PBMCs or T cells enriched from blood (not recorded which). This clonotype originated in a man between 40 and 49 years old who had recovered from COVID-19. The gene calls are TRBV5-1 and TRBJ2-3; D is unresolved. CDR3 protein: CASSRSLLTRTDTQYF. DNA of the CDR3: TGCGCCAGCAGCCGATCACTCTTAACCCGCACAGATACGCAGTATTTT.